A selection of T cell receptor beta chains follows, all from one sample in a study of shared clonotypes between healthy human individuals. Repertoires were generated with immunoSEQ multiplex PCR, while TCRdb's copy carries only in-frame clones and drops some. The data show hundreds of thousands of clones, nearly 98% seen once. Sequencing used naive CD8+ T cells sorted from blood. The receptor set was obtained from a man aged 25 to 40 in good health. Each CDR3 is given with its conserved first and last residue. Fields, in order: D gene, J gene, V gene, clone size, CDR3 protein, CDR3 DNA. D genes are given only for firm matches. Not all rows give a size; the values are once, few, many and, for expanded clones, a class.

D: -
J: TRBJ1-4
V: TRBV6-6
size: -
CDR3: CASSIVQTNEKLFF
DNA: TGTGCCAGCAGTATAGTTCAAACTAATGAAAAACTGTTTTTT

D: TRBD2
J: TRBJ2-5
V: TRBV12-5
size: -
CDR3: CASGLDQPGLAGDETQYF
DNA: TGTGCTAGTGGTTTGGACCAGCCGGGACTAGCGGGAGATGAGACCCAGTACTTC

D: -
J: TRBJ1-1
V: TRBV5-6
size: -
CDR3: CASSLSLHTEAFF
DNA: TGTGCCAGCAGCTTGAGTCTGCACACTGAAGCTTTCTTT

D: -
J: TRBJ2-7
V: TRBV6-1
size: -
CDR3: CASSELSITYEQYF
DNA: TGTGCCAGCAGTGAATTGTCGATTACCTACGAGCAGTACTTC

D: -
J: TRBJ1-5
V: TRBV29-1
size: -
CDR3: CSVRAPRNQPQHF
DNA: TGCAGCGTCCGAGCCCCGCGAAATCAGCCCCAGCATTTT

D: -
J: TRBJ2-7
V: TRBV27
size: -
CDR3: CASSIGFNYEQYF
DNA: TGTGCCAGCAGTATAGGGTTTAACTACGAGCAGTACTTC

D: -
J: TRBJ2-3
V: TRBV27
size: -
CDR3: CASSPRADTQYF
DNA: TGTGCCAGCAGCCCTAGGGCGGATACGCAGTATTTT

D: TRBD2
J: TRBJ2-1
V: TRBV18
size: -
CDR3: CASSPPLGTSGLAGVDEQFF
DNA: TGTGCCAGCTCACCACCCCTTGGCACCTCGGGACTAGCGGGAGTTGATGAGCAGTTCTTC

D: -
J: TRBJ2-7
V: TRBV7-9
size: once
CDR3: CASSSRGSYEQYF
DNA: TGTGCCAGCAGCTCGCGGGGCAGCTACGAGCAGTACTTC

D: -
J: TRBJ1-1
V: TRBV25-1
size: -
CDR3: CASSEVRAAEAFF
DNA: TGTGCCAGCAGTGAAGTCCGGGCGGCTGAAGCTTTCTTT

D: TRBD2
J: TRBJ2-1
V: TRBV11-2
size: -
CDR3: CASSLTGGPNEQFF
DNA: TGTGCCAGCAGCTTAACGGGAGGGCCGAATGAGCAGTTCTTC

D: -
J: TRBJ2-1
V: TRBV25-1
size: -
CDR3: CASSSFRQFF
DNA: TGTGCCAGCAGTAGTTTCCGGCAGTTCTTC

D: -
J: TRBJ1-1
V: TRBV20-1
size: -
CDR3: CSASSYTEAFF
DNA: TGCAGTGCTAGCTCCTACACTGAAGCTTTCTTT

D: TRBD2
J: TRBJ2-3
V: TRBV7-9
size: -
CDR3: CASSLGLAGDTQYF
DNA: TGTGCCAGCAGTCTAGGACTAGCAGGAGATACGCAGTATTTT

D: -
J: TRBJ2-1
V: TRBV15
size: -
CDR3: CATSRTGDPLNEQFF
DNA: TGTGCCACCAGCAGAACCGGGGATCCTCTCAATGAGCAGTTCTTC

D: TRBD2
J: TRBJ2-1
V: TRBV7-6
size: -
CDR3: CASSQRTSHQFF
DNA: TGTGCCAGCAGCCAGCGGACTAGCCATCAGTTCTTC

D: -
J: TRBJ2-7
V: TRBV29-1
size: -
CDR3: CSVIPSSYEQYF
DNA: TGCAGCGTGATCCCCTCCTCCTACGAGCAGTACTTC

D: -
J: TRBJ1-4
V: TRBV4-3
size: -
CDR3: CASSQEWSSEKLFF
DNA: TGCGCCAGCAGCCAAGAGTGGAGTAGTGAAAAACTGTTTTTT

D: -
J: TRBJ2-6
V: TRBV28
size: -
CDR3: CASSLGPGQGFSGANVLTF
DNA: TGTGCCAGCAGTTTGGGACCGGGACAAGGTTTCTCTGGGGCCAACGTCCTGACTTTC

D: -
J: TRBJ1-2
V: TRBV7-3
size: -
CDR3: CASSLTAGSPWGYTF
DNA: TGTGCCAGCAGCTTAACGGCAGGGTCTCCCTGGGGCTACACCTTC

D: -
J: TRBJ2-7
V: TRBV27
size: -
CDR3: CASSTLGGNEQYF
DNA: TGTGCCAGCAGTACCCTTGGGGGCAACGAGCAGTACTTC

D: -
J: TRBJ2-7
V: TRBV18
size: -
CDR3: CASSGGTRGEQYF
DNA: TGTGCCAGCTCTGGCGGGACCAGGGGCGAGCAGTACTTC

D: TRBD2
J: TRBJ2-7
V: TRBV5-1
size: -
CDR3: CASSWGTSGNSYEQYF
DNA: TGCGCCAGCAGCTGGGGGACTAGCGGGAACTCCTACGAGCAGTACTTC

D: TRBD1
J: TRBJ2-2
V: TRBV5-6
size: once
CDR3: CASSLVYRGRIGELFF
DNA: TGTGCCAGCAGCTTGGTTTACAGGGGGCGCATCGGGGAGCTGTTTTTT

D: TRBD1
J: TRBJ2-7
V: TRBV7-9
size: -
CDR3: CASSSGGQAMDEQYF
DNA: TGTGCCAGCAGCTCAGGGGGACAGGCAATGGACGAGCAGTACTTC

D: -
J: TRBJ1-1
V: TRBV27
size: -
CDR3: CASGDTEAFF
DNA: TGTGCCAGCGGGGACACTGAAGCTTTCTTT

D: -
J: TRBJ2-2
V: TRBV2
size: -
CDR3: CASVNRDSGVPGELFF
DNA: TGTGCCAGCGTGAACAGGGACTCGGGGGTACCCGGGGAGCTGTTTTTT

D: -
J: TRBJ1-2
V: TRBV9
size: -
CDR3: CASSGRRTYGYTF
DNA: TGTGCCAGCAGCGGTCGGAGAACCTATGGCTACACCTTC

D: -
J: TRBJ1-1
V: TRBV5-1
size: once
CDR3: CASSFLTANTEAFF
DNA: TGCGCCAGCAGCTTTTTGACGGCAAACACTGAAGCTTTCTTT

D: TRBD1
J: TRBJ2-7
V: TRBV5-4
size: -
CDR3: CASSLVGTGTYEQYF
DNA: TGTGCCAGCAGCTTGGTAGGGACAGGTACCTACGAGCAGTACTTC

D: TRBD2
J: TRBJ2-7
V: TRBV10-3
size: -
CDR3: CAISALPGTSLHEQYF
DNA: TGTGCCATCAGTGCCCTCCCCGGGACTAGCTTGCACGAGCAGTACTTC

D: TRBD2
J: TRBJ2-1
V: TRBV10-3
size: -
CDR3: CAISESGEGYNEQFF
DNA: TGTGCCATCAGTGAGTCGGGGGAGGGCTACAATGAGCAGTTCTTC

D: -
J: TRBJ2-5
V: TRBV28
size: -
CDR3: CASSGQIQETQYF
DNA: TGTGCCAGCAGCGGACAGATCCAAGAGACCCAGTACTTC

D: TRBD2
J: TRBJ2-1
V: TRBV25-1
size: -
CDR3: CASSELSSGSSEQFF
DNA: TGTGCCAGCAGTGAACTGTCTAGCGGGAGTTCCGAGCAGTTCTTC

D: -
J: TRBJ2-7
V: TRBV29-1
size: once
CDR3: CSVVVADASYEQYF
DNA: TGCAGCGTTGTGGTGGCGGATGCGTCCTACGAGCAGTACTTC

D: -
J: TRBJ1-1
V: TRBV5-1
size: -
CDR3: CASSAAPGAGLRTEAFF
DNA: TGCGCCAGCAGCGCTGCCCCAGGGGCAGGGTTGAGAACTGAAGCTTTCTTT